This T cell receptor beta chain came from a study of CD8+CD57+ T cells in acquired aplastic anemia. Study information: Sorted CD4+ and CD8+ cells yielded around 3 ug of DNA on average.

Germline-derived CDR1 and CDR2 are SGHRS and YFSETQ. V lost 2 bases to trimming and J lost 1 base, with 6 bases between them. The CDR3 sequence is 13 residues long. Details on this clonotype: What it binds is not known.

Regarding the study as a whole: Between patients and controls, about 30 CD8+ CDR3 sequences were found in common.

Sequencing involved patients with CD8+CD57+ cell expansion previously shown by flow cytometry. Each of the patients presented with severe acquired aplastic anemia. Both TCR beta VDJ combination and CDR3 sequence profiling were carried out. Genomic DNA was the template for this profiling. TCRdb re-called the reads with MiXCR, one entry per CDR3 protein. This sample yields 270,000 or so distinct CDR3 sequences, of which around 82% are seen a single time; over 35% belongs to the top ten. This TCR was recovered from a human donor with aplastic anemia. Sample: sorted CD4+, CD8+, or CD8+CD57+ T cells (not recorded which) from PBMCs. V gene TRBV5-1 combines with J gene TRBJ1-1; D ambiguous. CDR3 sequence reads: CASSFGENTEAFF. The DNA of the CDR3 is TGCGCCAGCAGCTTCGGAGAGAACACTGAAGCTTTCTTT.